A single sample gave rise to the 22 T cell receptor beta chains below, sequenced in a study of shared clonotypes between healthy human individuals. Here immunoSEQ multiplex PCR was the method, and the copy in TCRdb shows in-frame clones only, minus some. The data contain roughly 2,300,000 clones, around 93% of them seen just once; the ten biggest clones take up about 0.41%. What was sequenced was naive CD4+ T cells from PBMCs. As to subset: CD45RA+ positively selected. The receptors shown here come from a man younger than 30 in good health. Some clones in this sample may be carry-over from other donors' samples.

The chain couples TRBV19 to TRBJ1-5; TRBD1 might be the D (5 bases). Germline V CDR1 and CDR2: LNHDA, SQIVND (reference sequence). The CDR3 runs to 14 residues. Trimming pared 5 bases from V and 1 base from J, leaving 9 bases between. CDR3 nucleotide sequence: TGTGCCAGTAGTGGGAGACAGAGCAATCAGCCCCAGCATTTT. This gives the protein CASSGRQSNQPQHF. Full variable domain (remainder filled in from reference TRBV19 and TRBJ1-5): DGGITQSPKYLFRKEGQNVTLSCEQNLNHDAMYWYRQDPGQGLRLIYYSQIVNDFQKGDIAEGYSVSREKKESFPLTVTSAQKNPTAFYLCASSGRQSNQPQHFGDGTRLSIL.

This chain links TRBV18 with TRBJ2-7; the D is unclear. Trimming shortened V by 1 base and J by 3 bases, and 10 bases separated the two germline ends. There are 14 residues in the CDR3. CDR1 is KGHSH, CDR2 LQKENI, per germline. The CDR3, as DNA: TGTGCCAGCTCACCACGCCAGACGAACTACGAGCAGTACTTC. Its translation: CASSPRQTNYEQYF.

The chain is built from TRBV7-2 and TRBJ2-3; no definite D call. The CDR3 is 12 amino acids. Germline values: CDR1 SGHTA, CDR2 FQGNSA. The V gene lost 4 bases and the J gene lost 12 bases, with 14 bases spanning the gap. CDR3 in DNA: TGTGCCAGCAGCTCTGCTGGAGATATTCAGTATTTT. This translates into CASSSAGDIQYF. The full variable domain, with the rest looked up from reference TRBV7-2 and TRBJ2-3, is GAGVSQSPSNKVTEKGKDVELRCDPISGHTALYWYRQSLGQGLEFLIYFQGNSAPDKSGLPSDRFSAERTGGSVSTLTIQRTQQEDSAVYLCASSSAGDIQYFGPGTRLTVL.

This chain connects TRBV28 to TRBJ1-3; D gene ambiguous. The V end was cut by 3 bases, the J end by 8 bases, with 17 bases between. The CDR3 spans 15 residues. CDR1 MDHEN and CDR2 SYDVKM come from the germline V gene. The DNA for the CDR3 is TGTGCCAGCAGTTTGCAAATAAGCCCGGAGGACACCATATATTTT. Translated, it gives CASSLQISPEDTIYF.

This clone appeared once. The chain employs TRBV5-1 and TRBJ2-6; a weak D match, TRBD2 (8 bases). Germline CDR1 reads SGHRS; CDR2 reads YFSETQ. The germline V and J ends were trimmed by 5 bases and 2 bases, with 20 bases remaining between them. The CDR3 sequence is 18 residues long. The CDR3 DNA sequence: TGCGCCAGCAGTTACAACGAGCGGGGGACAGCTGGGGCCAACGTCCTGACTTTC. Encoded protein: CASSYNERGTAGANVLTF. Full variable domain (missing parts from reference TRBV5-1 and TRBJ2-6): KAGVTQTPRYLIKTRGQQVTLSCSPISGHRSVSWYQQTPGQGLQFLFEYFSETQRNKGNFPGRFSGRQFSNSRSEMNVSTLELGDSALYLCASSYNERGTAGANVLTFGAGSRLTVL.

V and J are TRBV4-3 and TRBJ2-3; a possible D gene is TRBD1 (5 bases). This CDR3 spans 17 amino acids. Germline V gives CDR1 LGHNA, CDR2 YSLEER. The germline V and J ends were trimmed by 3 bases and 2 bases, with 18 bases remaining between them. The CDR3 is CASSQGILGGATDTQYF. CDR3 DNA: TGCGCCAGCAGCCAGGGGATTCTAGGTGGGGCCACAGATACGCAGTATTTT.

The chain links TRBV9 to TRBJ2-1; D remains unclear. The V end was cut by 0 bases, the J end by 1 base, with 5 bases between. Per germline, CDR1 SGDLS and CDR2 YYNGEE. The CDR3 extends over 14 amino acids. This CDR3 reads CASSVERSYNEQFF. In DNA, the CDR3 is TGTGCCAGCAGCGTAGAGAGATCCTACAATGAGCAGTTCTTC. Variable domain in full (rest from reference TRBV9 and TRBJ2-1): DSGVTQTPKHLITATGQRVTLRCSPRSGDLSVYWYQQSLDQGLQFLIQYYNGEERAKGNILERFSAQQFPDLHSELNLSSLELGDSALYFCASSVERSYNEQFFGPGTRLTVL.

This clone showed up just once. The chain couples TRBV15 to TRBJ2-1, with a tentative D call TRBD2 (5 bases). The V gene's germline CDR1 is LNHNV and CDR2 YYDKDF (reference sequence). This CDR3 contains 13 residues. V gave up 2 bases and J gave up 5 bases, with 7 bases separating them. CDR3 nucleotide sequence: TGTGCCACCAGCAGACACGGGGACAATGAGCAGTTCTTC. Protein product: CATSRHGDNEQFF.

The DNA of the CDR3 is TGTGCCAGCAGTGCCGAACGGAACACTGAAGCTTTCTTT. Its translation: CASSAERNTEAFF. V usage is TRBV28 and J usage is TRBJ1-1; D uncertain. V was shortened by 5 bases and J by 1 base, with 8 bases between the two germline ends. The CDR3 runs to 13 residues. Germline V gene sequence: CDR1 MDHEN, CDR2 SYDVKM.

Comments on this clone: The sample holds other DNA sequences that translate to the same CDR3. The chain carries TRBV6-6 and TRBJ2-7; D remains unclear. Trimming cost V 5 bases and J 3 bases, with 5 bases left between them. The CDR3 sequence is 11 residues long. Germline V CDR1 and CDR2: MNHNY, SVGAGI (reference sequence). The CDR3 bases are TGTGCCAGCAGTACGAGCTACGAGCAGTACTTC. Amino acids: CASSTSYEQYF.

The V gene is TRBV19, the J gene TRBJ1-2; the D gene is possibly TRBD1 (6 bases). The CDR3 loop spans 14 amino acids. V was clipped by 2 bases and J by 8 bases, with 15 bases between them. CDR1 and CDR2 (germline): LNHDA, SQIVND (reference sequence). CDR3 residues: CASSISPGDMGYTF. The CDR3, as DNA: TGTGCCAGTAGTATATCTCCAGGGGACATGGGCTACACCTTC.

The V gene is TRBV28, the J gene TRBJ2-7; D assignment may be TRBD1 or TRBD2 (6 bases each). Germline V gene sequence: CDR1 MDHEN, CDR2 SYDVKM. The CDR3 consists of 18 residues. V was trimmed by 2 bases and J by 3 bases, leaving 23 bases between them. The CDR3 loop reads CASSLGGGLIGGHYEQYF. The CDR3 DNA sequence: TGTGCCAGCAGTTTAGGAGGGGGGCTGATTGGCGGGCACTACGAGCAGTACTTC.

The chain recombines TRBV7-2 with TRBJ2-5; 15 bases fit TRBD2. Germline-derived CDR1 and CDR2 are SGHTA and FQGNSA. The ends lost 3 bases at V and 13 bases at J; junction bases unmatched: 12. The length of the CDR3 is 16 residues. The CDR3 region is CASSLEPGLAGGTPYF. DNA for the CDR3: TGTGCCAGCAGCTTGGAACCGGGACTAGCGGGAGGCACTCCGTACTTC.

V gene TRBV5-1 combines with J gene TRBJ1-1; TRBD1 is a possible D gene (5 bases). The germline gives CDR1 SGHRS, CDR2 YFSETQ. V dropped 1 base and J dropped 0 bases, with 19 bases sitting between them. The CDR3 is 18 amino acids. For the CDR3, the DNA is TGCGCCAGCAGCTTGTTTGGTCGGGGCCAGGGATTGAACACTGAAGCTTTCTTT. Its protein is CASSLFGRGQGLNTEAFF.

The chain uses TRBV10-3 and TRBJ2-7; 13 bases are a match to TRBD2. In germline, CDR1 is ENHRY, CDR2 SYGVKD. V was clipped by 9 bases and J by 0 bases; unmatched bases: 2. This CDR3 contains 14 residues. CDR3 bases: TGTGCCATTGGGACTAGCGGGACCTCCTACGAGCAGTACTTC. It codes for CAIGTSGTSYEQYF.

The chain links TRBV2 to TRBJ2-3, with a possible D match to TRBD2 (5 bases). The CDR3 consists of 18 residues. Trimming stripped 6 bases from V and 2 bases from J, with 24 bases between. Germline V CDR1 and CDR2: SNHLY, FYNNEI. Here the CDR3 reads CASSFPTGETTYTDTQYF. The CDR3 DNA reads TGTGCCAGCAGCTTCCCTACTGGAGAGACTACATACACAGATACGCAGTATTTT.

This sequence joins TRBV4-1 and TRBJ1-1; D remains unclear. CDR1 is MGHRA and CDR2 is YSYEKL in the germline V gene. V lost 6 bases and J 4 bases, leaving 15 bases between the germline ends. This CDR3 has 14 amino acids. CDR3 nucleotides: TGCGCCAGCAGTTACCTAGGGAGGGTCACTGAAGCTTTCTTT. The encoded protein is CASSYLGRVTEAFF.

The CDR3 DNA follows: TGCGCCAGCAGCCCCTTTACAGGGGGCTCCAATCTGTTTTTT. Translated, it gives CASSPFTGGSNLFF. J is TRBJ1-4 and V is TRBV5-1; 9 bases fit TRBD1. V dropped 4 bases and J dropped 14; count of bases not matched to a gene: 12. Germline loops: CDR1 SGHRS, CDR2 YFSETQ. The CDR3 covers 14 residues. Variable domain in full (rest from reference TRBV5-1 and TRBJ1-4): KAGVTQTPRYLIKTRGQQVTLSCSPISGHRSVSWYQQTPGQGLQFLFEYFSETQRNKGNFPGRFSGRQFSNSRSEMNVSTLELGDSALYLCASSPFTGGSNLFFGSGTQLSVL.

This chain connects TRBV5-6 to TRBJ2-1, with 8 nucleotides matching TRBD1. Germline values: CDR1 SGHDT, CDR2 YYEEEE. This CDR3 contains 16 residues. The CDR3 DNA is TGTGTCAGGGGTCGACAGGGGAGATTACCCTACAATGAGCAGTTCTTC. Translated: CVRGRQGRLPYNEQFF.

This clone was seen just once. The rearrangement uses TRBV6-5 and TRBJ1-1, with TRBD1 identical over 7 bases. The CDR3 is 15 residues long. Trimming took 5 bases from V and 0 from J; bases not matched to a gene: 6. CDR1 is MNHEY and CDR2 is SVGAGI in the germline V gene. The CDR3 region has the DNA TGTGCCAGCAGTCGGGACAGCCTCCTGAACACTGAAGCTTTCTTT. Amino acid sequence: CASSRDSLLNTEAFF.

The V gene is TRBV9, the J gene TRBJ2-1; D possibly matches TRBD1 or TRBD2 (5 bases each). Between the trimmed V and J ends, which lost 3 bases and 12 bases, there was a span of 13 bases. The CDR3 loop spans 12 amino acids. Germline V gene sequence: CDR1 SGDLS, CDR2 YYNGEE. CDR3 residues: CASSASGPGQFF. In DNA form, the CDR3 reads TGTGCCAGCAGCGCGTCGGGACCGGGGCAGTTCTTC.

There are a few counts of this clone. The gene calls are TRBV7-2 and TRBJ2-7; D remains unclear. With 3 bases removed from V and 3 bases from J, the gap between germline ends came to 9 bases. CDR3 size: 13 residues. Per germline, CDR1 SGHTA and CDR2 FQGNSA. The CDR3 nucleotides read TGTGCCAGCAGCTTTGGCAGCATCTACGAGCAGTACTTC. It translates to CASSFGSIYEQYF. The variable domain in full, with the rest retrieved from reference TRBV7-2 and TRBJ2-7, is GAGVSQSPSNKVTEKGKDVELRCDPISGHTALYWYRQSLGQGLEFLIYFQGNSAPDKSGLPSDRFSAERTGGSVSTLTIQRTQQEDSAVYLCASSFGSIYEQYFGPGTRLTVT.